This T cell receptor (beta chain) was identified during a study of blood T cell repertoires in COVID-19. Across the study: Spain, Italy and the United States supplied samples that represented acute and convalescent COVID-19.

Original methodology: Estimation of nucleated cell counts relied on the amplification of reference gene primers. TCRdb keeps only in-frame clones here, not all; method: immunoSEQ multiplex PCR. The V and J calls and the clone size are those of that table, but D and trimming were determined from the DNA. The sample lists 70,000 or so clones; 70% to 80% were seen once. The V gene's germline CDR1 is GTSNPN and CDR2 SVGIG (reference sequence). Between the trimmed V and J ends, which lost 1 base and 5 bases, there was a span of 12 bases. CDR3 length: 14 amino acids. The TCR originated in a human donor in a cohort sampled during active COVID-19. Material: peripheral blood. This sequence joins TRBV30 and TRBJ1-5, with D unclear. Written as DNA, the CDR3 is TGTGCCTGGAGTGAAGGGAGTTCTTATCAGCCCCAGCATTTT. It specifies CAWSEGSSYQPQHF.